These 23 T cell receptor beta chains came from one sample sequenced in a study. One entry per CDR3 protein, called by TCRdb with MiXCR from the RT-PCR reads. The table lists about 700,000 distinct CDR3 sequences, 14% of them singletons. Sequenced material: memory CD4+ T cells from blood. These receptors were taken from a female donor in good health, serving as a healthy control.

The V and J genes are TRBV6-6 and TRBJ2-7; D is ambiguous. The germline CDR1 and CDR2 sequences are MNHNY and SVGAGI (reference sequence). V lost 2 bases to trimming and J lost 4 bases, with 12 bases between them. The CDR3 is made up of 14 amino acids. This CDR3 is CASSYVPDGYEQYF. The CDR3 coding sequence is TGTGCCAGCAGTTACGTGCCAGACGGATACGAGCAGTACTTC.

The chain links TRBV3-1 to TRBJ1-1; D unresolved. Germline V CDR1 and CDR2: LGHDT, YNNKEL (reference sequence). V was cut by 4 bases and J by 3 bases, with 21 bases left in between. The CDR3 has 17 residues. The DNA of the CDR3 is TGTGCCAGCAGCCCAGAGCCAGGAAATCTTTACCACACTGAAGCTTTCTTT. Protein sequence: CASSPEPGNLYHTEAFF.

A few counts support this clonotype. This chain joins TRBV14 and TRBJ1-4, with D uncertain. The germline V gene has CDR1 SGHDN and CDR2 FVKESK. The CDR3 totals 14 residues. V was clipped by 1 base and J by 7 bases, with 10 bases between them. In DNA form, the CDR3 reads TGTGCCAGCAGCCAAGTCTCCTTAGTTGAAAAACTGTTTTTT. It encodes CASSQVSLVEKLFF.

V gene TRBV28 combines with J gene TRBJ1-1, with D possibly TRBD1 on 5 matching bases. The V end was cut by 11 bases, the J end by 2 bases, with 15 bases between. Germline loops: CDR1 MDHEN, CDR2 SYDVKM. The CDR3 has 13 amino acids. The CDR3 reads CAGRLGGNTEAFF. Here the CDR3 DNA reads TGTGCCGGACGCCTCGGGGGTAACACTGAAGCTTTCTTT. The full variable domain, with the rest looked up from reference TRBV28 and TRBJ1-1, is DVKVTQSSRYLVKRTGEKVFLECVQDMDHENMFWYRQDPGLGLRLIYFSYDVKMKEKGDIPEGYSVSREKKERFSLILESASTNQTSMYLCAGRLGGNTEAFFGQGTRLTVV.

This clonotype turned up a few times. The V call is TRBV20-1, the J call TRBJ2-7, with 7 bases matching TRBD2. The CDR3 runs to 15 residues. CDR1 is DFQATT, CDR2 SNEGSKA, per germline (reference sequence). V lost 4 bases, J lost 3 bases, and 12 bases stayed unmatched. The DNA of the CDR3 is TGCAGTGCTAATTCAAAGCGGGATAATTACTACGAGCAGTACTTC. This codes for CSANSKRDNYYEQYF.

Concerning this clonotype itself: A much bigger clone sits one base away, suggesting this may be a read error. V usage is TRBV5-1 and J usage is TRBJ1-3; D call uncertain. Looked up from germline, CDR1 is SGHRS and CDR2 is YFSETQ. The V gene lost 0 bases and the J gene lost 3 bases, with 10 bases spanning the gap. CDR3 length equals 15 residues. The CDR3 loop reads CASSLDLGFGNTIYF. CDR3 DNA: TGCGCCAGCAGCTTGGATTTGGGATTTGGAAACACCATATATTTT.

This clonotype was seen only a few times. CDR3 residues: CASSLDQDQPQHF. In DNA, the CDR3 is TGTGCCAGCAGCTTAGACCAGGATCAGCCCCAGCATTTT. This chain joins TRBV7-9 and TRBJ1-5; unclear D gene. CDR1 is SEHNR, CDR2 FQNEAQ, per germline (reference sequence). V lost 1 base and J lost 5, with 6 bases in between. This CDR3 comprises 13 residues.

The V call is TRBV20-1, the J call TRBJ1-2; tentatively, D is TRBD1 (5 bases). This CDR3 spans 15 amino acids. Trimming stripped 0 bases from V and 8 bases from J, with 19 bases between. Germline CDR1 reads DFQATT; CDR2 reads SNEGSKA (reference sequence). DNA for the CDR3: TGCAGTGCTAGAGATCAATCGGGGCCCGCGCGGGGCTACACCTTC. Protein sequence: CSARDQSGPARGYTF.

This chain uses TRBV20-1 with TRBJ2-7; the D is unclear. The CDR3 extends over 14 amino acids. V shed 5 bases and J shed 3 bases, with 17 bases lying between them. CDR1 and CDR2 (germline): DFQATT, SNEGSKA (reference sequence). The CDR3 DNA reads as TGCAGTGCTTCCCCCGGGTCTAACTTCTACGAGCAGTACTTC. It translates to CSASPGSNFYEQYF.

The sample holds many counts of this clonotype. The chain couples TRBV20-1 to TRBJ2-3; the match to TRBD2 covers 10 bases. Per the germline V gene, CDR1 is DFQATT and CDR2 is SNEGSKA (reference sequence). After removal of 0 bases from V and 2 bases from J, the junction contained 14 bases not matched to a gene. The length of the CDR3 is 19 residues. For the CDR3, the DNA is TGCAGTGCTAGAGATCCCCTAGCGGGGGCCGGGCCGGACACAGATACGCAGTATTTT. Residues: CSARDPLAGAGPDTDTQYF.

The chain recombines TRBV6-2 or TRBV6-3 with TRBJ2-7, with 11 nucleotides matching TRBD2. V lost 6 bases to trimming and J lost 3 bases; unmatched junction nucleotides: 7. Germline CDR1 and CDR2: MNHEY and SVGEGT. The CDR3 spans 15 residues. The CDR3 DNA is TGTGCCAGCAGGGAGACTAGCGGGGCCTTCTACGAGCAGTACTTC. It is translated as CASRETSGAFYEQYF.

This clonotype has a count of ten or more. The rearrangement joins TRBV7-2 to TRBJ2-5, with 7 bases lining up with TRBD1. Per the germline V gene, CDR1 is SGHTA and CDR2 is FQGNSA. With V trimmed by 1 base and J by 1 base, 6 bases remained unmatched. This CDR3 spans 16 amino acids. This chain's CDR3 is CASSLVGTEAQETQYF. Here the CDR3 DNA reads TGTGCCAGCAGCTTAGTCGGGACAGAGGCCCAAGAGACCCAGTACTTC. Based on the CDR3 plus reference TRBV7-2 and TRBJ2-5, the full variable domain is GAGVSQSPSNKVTEKGKDVELRCDPISGHTALYWYRQSLGQGLEFLIYFQGNSAPDKSGLPSDRFSAERTGGSVSTLTIQRTQQEDSAVYLCASSLVGTEAQETQYFGPGTRLLVL.

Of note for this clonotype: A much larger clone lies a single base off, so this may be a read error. The DNA of the CDR3 is TGCGCCAGCAGCCAAAATCTTAAGGCGAGCTCCTACAATGAGCAGTTCTTC. This translates into CASSQNLKASSYNEQFF. The rearrangement joins TRBV4-3 to TRBJ2-1; D ambiguous. V was shortened by 2 bases and J by 0 bases, with 14 bases between the two germline ends. The CDR3 has 17 amino acids. The germline gives CDR1 LGHNA, CDR2 YSLEER.

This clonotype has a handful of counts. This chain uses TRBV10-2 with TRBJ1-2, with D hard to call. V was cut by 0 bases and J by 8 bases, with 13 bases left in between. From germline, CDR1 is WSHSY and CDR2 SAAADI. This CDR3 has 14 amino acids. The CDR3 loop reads CASSESAGYTGYTF. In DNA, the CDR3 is TGCGCCAGCAGTGAGTCCGCGGGTTATACAGGCTACACCTTC.

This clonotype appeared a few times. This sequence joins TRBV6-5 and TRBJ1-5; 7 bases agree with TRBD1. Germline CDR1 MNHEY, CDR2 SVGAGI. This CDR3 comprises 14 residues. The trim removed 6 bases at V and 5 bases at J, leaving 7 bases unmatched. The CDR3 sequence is CASSQTGLYQPQHF. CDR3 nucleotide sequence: TGTGCCAGCAGCCAGACAGGGTTGTATCAGCCCCAGCATTTT.

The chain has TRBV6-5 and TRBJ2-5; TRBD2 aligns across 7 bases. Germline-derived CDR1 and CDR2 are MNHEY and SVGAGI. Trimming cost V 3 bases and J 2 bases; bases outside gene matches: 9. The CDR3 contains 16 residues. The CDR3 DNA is TGTGCCAGCAGTTATCGGCTAGCGGCTTCACAAGAGACCCAGTACTTC. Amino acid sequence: CASSYRLAASQETQYF.

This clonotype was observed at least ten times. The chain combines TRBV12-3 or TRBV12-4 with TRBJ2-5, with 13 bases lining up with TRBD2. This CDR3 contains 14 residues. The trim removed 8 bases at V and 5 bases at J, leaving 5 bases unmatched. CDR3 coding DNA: TGTGCCAGCGGCTGGACTAGCGGGAGTGAGACCCAGTACTTC. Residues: CASGWTSGSETQYF.

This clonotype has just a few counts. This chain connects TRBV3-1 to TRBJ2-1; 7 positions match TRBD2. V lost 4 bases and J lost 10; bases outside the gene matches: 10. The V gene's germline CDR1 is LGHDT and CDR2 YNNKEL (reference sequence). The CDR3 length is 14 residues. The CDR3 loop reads CASSPSGTVGEQFF. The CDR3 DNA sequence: TGTGCCAGCAGCCCCAGCGGGACCGTGGGGGAGCAGTTCTTC.

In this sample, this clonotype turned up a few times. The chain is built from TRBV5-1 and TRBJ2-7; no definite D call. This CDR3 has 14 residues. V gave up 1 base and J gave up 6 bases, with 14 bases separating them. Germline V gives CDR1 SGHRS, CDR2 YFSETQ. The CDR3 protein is CASSLTTTPGEQYF. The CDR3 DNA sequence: TGCGCCAGCAGCTTGACCACTACCCCCGGCGAGCAGTACTTC.

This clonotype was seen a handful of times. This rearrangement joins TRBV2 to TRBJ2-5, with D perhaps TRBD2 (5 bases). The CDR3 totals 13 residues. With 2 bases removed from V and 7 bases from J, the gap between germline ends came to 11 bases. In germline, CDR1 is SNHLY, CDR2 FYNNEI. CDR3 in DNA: TGTGCCAGCAGTGAAAGGGCTGAGGGGACCCAGTACTTC. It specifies CASSERAEGTQYF.

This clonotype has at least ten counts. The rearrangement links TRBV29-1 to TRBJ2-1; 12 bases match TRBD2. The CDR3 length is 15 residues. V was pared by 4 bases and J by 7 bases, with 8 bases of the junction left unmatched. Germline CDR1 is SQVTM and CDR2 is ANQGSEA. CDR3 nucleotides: TGCAGCGTTGCTGGACTAGCGGGGTGGAGTAATGAGCAGTTCTTC. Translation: CSVAGLAGWSNEQFF.

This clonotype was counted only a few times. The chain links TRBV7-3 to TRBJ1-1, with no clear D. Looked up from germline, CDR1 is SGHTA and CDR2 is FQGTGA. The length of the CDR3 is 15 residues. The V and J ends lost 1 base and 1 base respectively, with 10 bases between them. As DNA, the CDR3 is TGTGCCAGCAGCTTAAATGGCGGATCGAACACTGAAGCTTTCTTT. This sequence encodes CASSLNGGSNTEAFF. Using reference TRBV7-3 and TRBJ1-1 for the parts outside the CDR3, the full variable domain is GAGVSQTPSNKVTEKGKYVELRCDPISGHTALYWYRQSLGQGPEFLIYFQGTGAADDSGLPNDRFFAVRPEGSVSTLKIQRTERGDSAVYLCASSLNGGSNTEAFFGQGTRLTVV.

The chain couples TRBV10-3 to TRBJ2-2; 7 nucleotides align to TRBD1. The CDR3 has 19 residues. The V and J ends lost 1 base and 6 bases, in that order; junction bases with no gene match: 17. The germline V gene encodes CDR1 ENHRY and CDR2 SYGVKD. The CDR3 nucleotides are TGTGCCATCAGTGAGTTACCGTTAACCAGACAGGGATTGGCCGGGGAGCTGTTTTTT. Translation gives CAISELPLTRQGLAGELFF.